The clone carrying this TCR beta chain turned up a few times. This sample stems from a study of CD8+ T cells in alopecia areata. The CDR3 runs 14 residues. V lost 0 bases and J lost 3, with 9 bases in between. CDR1 is SGHTA and CDR2 is FQGNSA in the germline V gene. Following extraction, RNA underwent reverse transcription to cDNA, which served as the sequencing template. Only in-frame clones appear in the TCRdb table, and some are missing; sequencing was by immunoSEQ multiplex PCR. This table has some 100,000 clones, about 54% appearing once. Treatment in this sample: oral pan-JAK inhibitor, 5-10 mg twice daily.

The clonotype was recovered from a human donor with alopecia areata. Sequenced material: CD8+ T cells sorted from blood, taken at week 4, from a patient treated with tofacitinib. The V gene is TRBV7-2, the J gene TRBJ2-7; D unresolved. The CDR3 sequence is CASSLAPFLYEQYF. CDR3 nucleotide sequence: TGTGCCAGCAGCTTAGCTCCGTTTCTCTACGAGCAGTACTTC. The whole variable domain, remainder taken from reference TRBV7-2 and TRBJ2-7, is GAGVSQSPSNKVTEKGKDVELRCDPISGHTALYWYRQSLGQGLEFLIYFQGNSAPDKSGLPSDRFSAERTGGSVSTLTIQRTQQEDSAVYLCASSLAPFLYEQYFGPGTRLTVT.